This section outlines one T cell receptor beta chain sequence together with its context. The target antigen is unknown. This specimen belongs to a study of T cell responses to AZD1222 COVID-19 vaccine. Study findings and constraints: Increased Spike-specific TCR breadth and depth were observed after two AZD1222 doses. Epitopes outside B.1.351 and B.1.1.7 mutated regions reportedly drew nearly half of spike TCRs.

The germline CDR1 and CDR2 sequences are MNHEY and SVGAGI. The V end was cut by 11 bases, the J end by 3 bases, with 14 bases between. This CDR3 spans 13 amino acids. TCRdb's table, derived via immunoSEQ multiplex PCR, lists solely in-frame clones and lacks some. The data contain 130,000 or so clones, approximately 85% of them seen just once; the ten biggest clones take up approximately 8.8%. Sample: peripheral blood, taken on day 0 of AZD1222 vaccination. The clonotype originates from an adult in good health. This chain connects TRBV6-5 to TRBJ2-1; possible D gene TRBD2, 7 bases. This CDR3 is CASRGAGYNEQFF. The DNA of the CDR3 is TGTGCCTCCCGGGGGGCGGGCTACAATGAGCAGTTCTTC.